These 30 T cell receptor beta chains were sequenced from one sample in a study of blood T cell repertoires in COVID-19 (dated by TCRdb to 2019 to 2021). Preparation of the library involved the immunoSEQ multiplex PCR assay. In its TCRdb copy, this immuneACCESS table keeps in-frame sequences only and misses some clones. Where compared with another copy, unresolved V genes explain less than half of these, and the others have no known cause. Present in this sample are some 350,000 clones, more than 80% of which were seen just once. The ten largest clones capture 1% of the sample. The material sequenced was PBMCs or T cells enriched from blood (not recorded which). These TCRs come from a young man who had recovered from COVID-19.

This clone was seen only once. J is TRBJ1-1 and V is TRBV19; 7 bases agree with TRBD1. Germline values: CDR1 LNHDA, CDR2 SQIVND (reference sequence). The ends lost 3 bases at V and 8 bases at J; junction bases unmatched: 3. The CDR3 contains 12 residues. The DNA of the CDR3 is TGTGCCAGTAGTATTACAGGGGCCGAAGCTTTCTTT. Residues: CASSITGAEAFF.

This chain uses TRBV7-9 with TRBJ2-2; maybe TRBD1 (6 bases). The CDR3 extends over 14 amino acids. Deletions cut 6 bases from V and 1 base from J, with 9 bases between. Germline V gene lookup returns CDR1 SEHNR and CDR2 FQNEAQ (reference sequence). CDR3 sequence reads: CASRPGQNTGELFF. As DNA, the CDR3 is TGTGCCAGCAGACCGGGACAGAACACCGGGGAGCTGTTTTTT.

The chain joins TRBV28 to TRBJ2-7; a possible D gene is TRBD2 (6 bases). CDR1 MDHEN and CDR2 SYDVKM come from the germline V gene. V lost 6 bases and J lost 7, with 13 bases in between. The CDR3 sequence is 12 residues long. For the CDR3, the DNA is TGTGCCAGCAGGGGAGGAGCCTCAGAGCAGTACTTC. Its protein is CASRGGASEQYF.

The V call is TRBV9, the J call TRBJ1-2, with 12 bases that match TRBD1. V lost 0 bases to trimming and J lost 6 bases; unmatched junction nucleotides: 9. The CDR3 contains 17 residues. Germline V gives CDR1 SGDLS, CDR2 YYNGEE. CDR3 amino acids: CASSVAVEGQGANGYTF. In DNA form, the CDR3 reads TGTGCCAGCAGCGTAGCTGTTGAGGGACAGGGGGCTAATGGCTACACCTTC. Full variable domain (rest looked up from reference TRBV9 and TRBJ1-2): DSGVTQTPKHLITATGQRVTLRCSPRSGDLSVYWYQQSLDQGLQFLIQYYNGEERAKGNILERFSAQQFPDLHSELNLSSLELGDSALYFCASSVAVEGQGANGYTFGSGTRLTVV.

The CDR3 region has the DNA TGCGCCAGCAGCCAAGATCTGGGGACAGGGGGCTTTCAGCCCCAGCATTTT. It is translated as CASSQDLGTGGFQPQHF. The rearrangement uses TRBV4-3 and TRBJ1-5; the match to TRBD1 covers 12 bases. V was pared by 0 bases and J by 6 bases, with 6 bases of the junction left unmatched. The germline V gene encodes CDR1 LGHNA and CDR2 YSLEER. The CDR3 has 17 residues.

The V call is TRBV2, the J call TRBJ2-5; possibly TRBD1 for D (6 bases). CDR1 SNHLY and CDR2 FYNNEI come from the germline V gene. The CDR3 consists of 16 residues. The germline V and J ends were trimmed by 6 bases and 3 bases, with 20 bases remaining between them. CDR3 amino acids: CASRHRDTEKEETQYF. CDR3 sequence (DNA): TGTGCCAGCAGACACCGGGACACAGAAAAGGAAGAGACCCAGTACTTC. The whole variable domain, filled in from reference TRBV2 and TRBJ2-5, reads EPEVTQTPSHQVTQMGQEVILRCVPISNHLYFYWYRQILGQKVEFLVSFYNNEISEKSEIFDDQFSVERPDGSNFTLKIRSTKLEDSAMYFCASRHRDTEKEETQYFGPGTRLLVL.

The chain recombines TRBV19 with TRBJ2-1, with 7 bases aligning to TRBD2. The V and J ends lost 6 bases and 7 bases, in that order; junction bases with no gene match: 6. The length of the CDR3 is 13 residues. Per germline, CDR1 LNHDA and CDR2 SQIVND (reference sequence). The CDR3 region is CASRTWGGNEQFF. As DNA, the CDR3 is TGTGCCAGTAGGACCTGGGGGGGAAATGAGCAGTTCTTC. Complete variable domain (other parts from reference TRBV19 and TRBJ2-1): DGGITQSPKYLFRKEGQNVTLSCEQNLNHDAMYWYRQDPGQGLRLIYYSQIVNDFQKGDIAEGYSVSREKKESFPLTVTSAQKNPTAFYLCASRTWGGNEQFFGPGTRLTVL.

This chain connects TRBV19 to TRBJ2-3, with D perhaps TRBD1 (6 bases). Germline CDR1 reads LNHDA; CDR2 reads SQIVND (reference sequence). V was clipped by 5 bases and J by 1 base, with 10 bases between them. The CDR3 consists of 14 residues. CDR3 DNA: TGTGCCAGTAGTGGGACACCACGCACAGATACGCAGTATTTT. This translates into CASSGTPRTDTQYF.

The chain links TRBV9 to TRBJ2-7, with TRBD2 matching 13 bases. The CDR3 totals 17 residues. CDR1 and CDR2 from the germline V gene are SGDLS and YYNGEE. The ends lost 0 bases at V and 4 bases at J; junction bases unmatched: 7. The DNA for the CDR3 is TGTGCCAGCAGCGTAGCTCCCCGGACTAGCGGGGGTTACGAGCAGTACTTC. Amino acid sequence: CASSVAPRTSGGYEQYF.

This sequence joins TRBV10-3 and TRBJ2-3; possible D gene TRBD1, 7 bases. This CDR3 is 15 amino acids long. V shed 7 bases and J shed 4 bases, with 18 bases lying between them. From germline, CDR1 is ENHRY and CDR2 SYGVKD. The CDR3 loop is CAITRTGGGADTQYF. Here the CDR3 DNA reads TGTGCCATCACTAGGACTGGAGGGGGCGCAGATACGCAGTATTTT.

The CDR3 spells CASSPRQVNQPQHF. CDR3 DNA: TGTGCCAGCAGTCCCAGACAGGTCAATCAGCCCCAGCATTTT. The chain links TRBV28 to TRBJ1-5; D might be TRBD1 (6 bases). There are 14 residues in the CDR3. Germline-derived CDR1 and CDR2 are MDHEN and SYDVKM. The V end lost 5 bases, the J end lost 3 bases, and 11 bases lay between the germline ends.

The table lists this clone with a few counts. V gene TRBV19 combines with J gene TRBJ1-2, with D tentatively TRBD1 (5 bases). Germline V lookup: CDR1 LNHDA, CDR2 SQIVND (reference sequence). The ends were cut back, 5 bases at V and 2 bases at J, with 12 bases in the middle. The CDR3 length is 14 residues. In nucleotides, the CDR3 is TGTGCCAGTAGTGGACGACAGTGGAACTATGGCTACACCTTC. It is translated as CASSGRQWNYGYTF.

The chain's CDR3 is CASSGTSGRETQYF. The CDR3 region has the DNA TGTGCCAGCAGCGGGACTAGCGGCAGGGAGACCCAGTACTTC. This chain links TRBV16 with TRBJ2-5; 11 bases are a match to TRBD2. The trim removed 5 bases at V and 5 bases at J, leaving 4 bases unmatched. The CDR3 contains 14 residues. Germline CDR1 is KGHSY and CDR2 is FQNENV.

As DNA, the CDR3 is TGTGCCAGCAGTTTATTGGACAGACAGTATGGCTACACCTTC. This gives the protein CASSLLDRQYGYTF. The V gene is TRBV28, the J gene TRBJ1-2; perhaps TRBD1 as D (6 bases). Germline V gene sequence: CDR1 MDHEN, CDR2 SYDVKM. Trimming removed 1 base from V and 5 bases from J, with 11 bases in between. The CDR3 spans 14 residues.

At least ten counts were recorded for this clone. The chain combines TRBV18 with TRBJ2-7, with 8 bases fitting TRBD2. The CDR3 covers 16 residues. Per germline, CDR1 KGHSH and CDR2 LQKENI. Unmatched junction bases numbered 7, after V lost 2 bases and J lost 1 base. CDR3 nucleotide sequence: TGTGCCAGCTCACCATTTGGGGGGACTAGTTCCTACGAGCAGTACTTC. The encoded protein is CASSPFGGTSSYEQYF.

The chain employs TRBV28 and TRBJ2-3, with D perhaps matching TRBD1 (6 bases). Germline V lookup: CDR1 MDHEN, CDR2 SYDVKM. V was pared by 8 bases and J by 5 bases, with 20 bases between. The CDR3 consists of 15 residues. The CDR3 reads CASGTVGRGVDTQYF. CDR3 nucleotide sequence: TGTGCCAGCGGAACAGTGGGCAGGGGAGTAGATACGCAGTATTTT.

The CDR3 DNA reads as TGTGCCAGTAGTACATCAGGGGGCTCGACGCTTAGCTACACCTTC. Encoded protein: CASSTSGGSTLSYTF. The chain is built from TRBV19 and TRBJ1-2; 8 nucleotides agree with TRBD1. V shed 4 bases and J 9 bases; nucleotides not matched to a gene: 13. Germline assignment: CDR1 LNHDA and CDR2 SQIVND (reference sequence). The CDR3 loop spans 15 amino acids. The variable domain in full, with the rest retrieved from reference TRBV19 and TRBJ1-2, is DGGITQSPKYLFRKEGQNVTLSCEQNLNHDAMYWYRQDPGQGLRLIYYSQIVNDFQKGDIAEGYSVSREKKESFPLTVTSAQKNPTAFYLCASSTSGGSTLSYTFGSGTRLTVV.

The chain links TRBV7-9 to TRBJ2-3, with 9 bases matching TRBD1. Germline assignment: CDR1 SEHNR and CDR2 FQNEAQ (reference sequence). V gave up 3 bases and J gave up 10 bases; unmatched junction bases: 8. There are 14 residues in the CDR3. CDR3 amino acids: CASSLGQGMWAQYF. CDR3 sequence (DNA): TGTGCCAGCAGCTTGGGACAGGGAATGTGGGCGCAGTATTTT.

This chain connects TRBV28 to TRBJ1-6; the D gene is possibly TRBD1 (6 bases). CDR3 size: 14 residues. V gave up 5 bases and J gave up 5 bases, with 10 bases separating them. Germline V lookup: CDR1 MDHEN, CDR2 SYDVKM. CDR3 amino acids: CASSRRTDNSPLHF. The CDR3 DNA reads as TGTGCCAGCAGTAGGAGGACAGATAATTCACCCCTCCACTTT.

This chain connects TRBV12-3 or TRBV12-4 to TRBJ1-1; no firm D call. The CDR3 runs to 11 residues. Trimming took off 4 bases at V and 5 bases at J, with 5 bases between the two ends. This chain's CDR3 is CASSSLTEAFF. The CDR3, as DNA: TGTGCCAGCAGTTCCCTAACTGAAGCTTTCTTT.

This chain connects TRBV7-6 to TRBJ2-3; D is unclear. Germline V gene data show CDR1 as SGHVS and CDR2 as FNYEAQ. The V and J ends lost 5 bases and 2 bases respectively, with 17 bases between them. The CDR3 covers 16 residues. This CDR3 reads CASSPTAPPFTDTQYF. The DNA of the CDR3 is TGTGCCAGCAGCCCTACAGCACCCCCTTTCACAGATACGCAGTATTTT.

The V gene is TRBV5-5, the J gene TRBJ1-5; D is unresolved. This CDR3 region has 14 residues. The V and J ends lost 0 bases and 6 bases respectively, with 10 bases between them. Per the germline V gene, CDR1 is SGHKS and CDR2 is YYEKEE (reference sequence). The CDR3 coding sequence is TGTGCCAGCAGCTTGGTACGGGAAAGTCAGCCCCAGCATTTT. Its translation is CASSLVRESQPQHF.

The chain couples TRBV27 to TRBJ1-6; 8 bases are shared with TRBD1. CDR3 length: 17 residues. From germline, CDR1 is MNHEY and CDR2 SMNVEV (reference sequence). V shed 5 bases and J 8 bases; nucleotides not matched to a gene: 14. This CDR3 reads CASSPLTGGGLYSPLHF. The CDR3 nucleotides read TGTGCCAGCAGTCCACTCACAGGGGGAGGCCTGTATTCACCCCTCCACTTT.

In its sample, this clone was seen once. The V gene is TRBV7-8, the J gene TRBJ1-6; tentatively, D is TRBD1 (6 bases). The CDR3 spans 15 residues. CDR1 is SGHVS, CDR2 FQNEAQ, per germline. V shed 1 base and J shed 9 bases, with 13 bases lying between them. The CDR3 coding sequence is TGTGCCAGCAGCTTAGAACAGGGCTTCATTTCACCCCTCCACTTT. It specifies CASSLEQGFISPLHF. The full variable domain, in which reference TRBV7-8 and TRBJ1-6 provide the parts outside the CDR3, is GAGVSQSPRYKVAKRGQDVALRCDPISGHVSLFWYQQALGQGPEFLTYFQNEAQLDKSGLPSDRFFAERPEGSVSTLKIQRTQQEDSAVYLCASSLEQGFISPLHFGNGTRLTVT.

The rearrangement joins TRBV12-3 or TRBV12-4 to TRBJ1-5; no clear D. The V end was cut by 2 bases, the J end by 3 bases, with 5 bases between. The CDR3 spans 13 residues. The CDR3 region has the DNA TGTGCCAGCAGTTTATCCTCCAATCAGCCCCAGCATTTT. Translated: CASSLSSNQPQHF.

The rearrangement links TRBV2 to TRBJ1-5; 8 nucleotides line up with TRBD1. The V gene end was trimmed by 6 bases and the J gene end by 6 bases; junction bases not matched to a gene: 7. The CDR3 loop spans 14 amino acids. Germline CDR1 reads SNHLY; CDR2 reads FYNNEI. CDR3 amino acids: CASRQQGGGQPQHF. The CDR3 nucleotides read TGTGCCAGCAGGCAACAGGGGGGAGGTCAGCCCCAGCATTTT.

CDR3 region: CASSGQQGPYSPLHF. The DNA of the CDR3 is TGTGCCAGCAGTGGGCAGCAGGGGCCTTATTCACCCCTCCACTTT. The chain uses TRBV2 and TRBJ1-6, with D maybe TRBD1 (6 bases). Trimming cost V 4 bases and J 8 bases, with 15 bases left between them. Germline V CDR1 and CDR2: SNHLY, FYNNEI. This CDR3 is built from 15 residues.

The gene calls are TRBV3-1 (or the pseudogene TRBV3-2) and TRBJ1-2, with TRBD1 matching 9 bases. Germline V lookup: CDR1 LGHDT, CDR2 YNNKEL (reference sequence). After removal of 1 base from V and 8 bases from J, the junction contained 5 bases not matched to a gene. This CDR3 has 14 residues. The CDR3 loop reads CASSQGTGDYGYTF. DNA of the CDR3: TGTGCCAGCAGCCAAGGGACAGGGGATTACGGCTACACCTTC.

CDR3 nucleotide sequence: TGTGCCAGCAGCCTACAGGGACAGGGGAGGGGGACCCAGTACTTC. Amino acids: CASSLQGQGRGTQYF. This chain links TRBV7-3 with TRBJ2-5, with TRBD1 matching 10 bases. The CDR3 covers 15 residues. With V trimmed by 5 bases and J by 7 bases, 10 bases remained unmatched. The germline V gene encodes CDR1 SGHTA and CDR2 FQGTGA.

This sequence joins TRBV13 and TRBJ1-1; D is possibly TRBD1 (5 bases). This CDR3 has 17 amino acids. The germline V gene encodes CDR1 PRHDT and CDR2 FYEKMQ (reference sequence). V lost 3 bases and J lost 3, with 20 bases in between. The DNA of the CDR3 is TGTGCCAGCAGCTTTTCGGGGGTAATCTTCAGGGACACTGAAGCTTTCTTT. Translating gives CASSFSGVIFRDTEAFF.